The rows below give T cell receptor beta chains drawn from one sample of a study of technical replicates of blood from several donors. TCRdb's copy holds only in-frame clones and misses some; the assay was immunoSEQ multiplex PCR. The table includes some 15,000 clones, 82% detected once. Source material: PBMCs. The receptors stem from a human donor in good health. Some clones in this sample may be carry-over from other donors' samples. Both conserved end residues are part of each CDR3. A D gene is named only where the DNA matches it firmly. For some rows the clone size is stated as once, few or many, or as a class when expanded; others skip it.

j_call v_call d_call clone_size cdr3_nt cdr3_aa
TRBJ2-7 TRBV5-1 TRBD1 once TGCGCCAGCAGCTCCCGGGACAGGGACTACGAGCAGTACTTC CASSSRDRDYEQYF
TRBJ1-1 TRBV30 - few TGTGCCTGGACCTCCCTGAACACTGAAGCTTTCTTT CAWTSLNTEAFF
TRBJ1-5 TRBV7-8 TRBD1 - TGTGCCAGCAGCCCCTGGACAGGGGGTCAGCCCCAGCATTTT CASSPWTGGQPQHF
TRBJ2-1 TRBV27 - medium-sized TGTGCCAGCAGCCCAACATTGACCTACAATGAGCAGTTCTTC CASSPTLTYNEQFF
TRBJ2-1 TRBV2 TRBD2 - TGTGCCAGCAGTGACCCTAGCGGGAGTAATGAGCAGTTCTTC CASSDPSGSNEQFF
TRBJ2-7 TRBV6-1 TRBD1 - TGTGCCAGCAGTCCGGGACAGGGGATATACGAGCAGTACTTC CASSPGQGIYEQYF
TRBJ2-5 TRBV14 TRBD1 - TGTGCCAGCAGCCGATTAACAGGGGGCGGAGAGACCCAGTACTTC CASSRLTGGGETQYF
TRBJ2-3 TRBV14 TRBD2 - TGTGCCAGCAGCCTGGGACTAGGCACGCAGTATTTT CASSLGLGTQYF
TRBJ2-1 TRBV9 TRBD2 - TGTGCCAGCAGCACAGGACATTCGGGACTACCTACGGATGAGCAGTTCTTC CASSTGHSGLPTDEQFF
TRBJ2-7 TRBV6-5 TRBD1 - TGTGCCAGCAGTTTGGGACAGCAATACGAGCAGTACTTC CASSLGQQYEQYF
TRBJ2-3 TRBV30 TRBD2 - TGTGCCTGGCAGCTAGCGGCCATCACAGATACGCAGTATTTT CAWQLAAITDTQYF
TRBJ2-2 TRBV6-1 - - TGTGCCAGCAAAGGAGCCATCTACACCGGGGAGCTGTTTTTT CASKGAIYTGELFF
TRBJ2-2 TRBV5-5 TRBD1 - TGTGCCAGCAGCGATAGGGGGCGCGGAAACACCGGGGAGCTGTTTTTT CASSDRGRGNTGELFF
TRBJ2-3 TRBV7-9 - - TGTGCCAGCAGCTTGGGACTCTACACAGATACGCAGTATTTT CASSLGLYTDTQYF
TRBJ1-1 TRBV18 TRBD1 - TGTGCCAGCTCACCACCGACAGGGGAAGCTTTCTTT CASSPPTGEAFF
TRBJ1-1 TRBV7-9 - - TGTGCCAGCAGCTTAGGGACAGTGAACACTGAAGCTTTCTTT CASSLGTVNTEAFF
TRBJ2-3 TRBV6-1 TRBD2 few TGTGCCAGCAGTGAAGTACGGGGGGTGCAGTATTTT CASSEVRGVQYF
TRBJ1-2 TRBV6-5 - - TGTGCCAGCAGTTACTCGAGCGTAAATGGCTACACCTTC CASSYSSVNGYTF
TRBJ2-7 TRBV11-3 TRBD2 - TGTGCCAGCAGGCTAGCGGGCGAGCAGTACTTC CASRLAGEQYF
TRBJ1-6 TRBV4-3 - - TGCGCCAGCAGCCAAACCCACCTAGGAAGCTCCTATAATTCACCCCTCCACTTT CASSQTHLGSSYNSPLHF
TRBJ2-7 TRBV7-9 TRBD1 - TGTGCCAGCAGCTTAGCCAGGGGGCTGGGCGAGCAGTACTTC CASSLARGLGEQYF
TRBJ1-1 TRBV7-6 - once TGTGCCAGCAGCTTAGTCCCAGAGAACACTGAAGCTTTCTTT CASSLVPENTEAFF
TRBJ2-1 TRBV2 - - TGTGCCACCAGTGATCGGGAGTTTCGGAATGAGCAGTTCTTC CATSDREFRNEQFF
TRBJ2-6 TRBV21-1 - - TGTGCCAGCAGCGCACGGACAGGCCCCTCTGGGGCCAACGTCCTGACTTTC CASSARTGPSGANVLTF
TRBJ1-1 TRBV19 - few TGTGCCAGTAGTGGGCAGTTGAACACTGAAGCTTTCTTT CASSGQLNTEAFF
TRBJ2-3 TRBV10-3 - - TGTGCCATCAGTGAGTTAGAAGCCACAGATACGCAGTATTTT CAISELEATDTQYF
TRBJ2-2 TRBV11-1 - once TGTGCCAGCGTGGGAGAGCGGAACACCGGGGAGCTGTTTTTT CASVGERNTGELFF
TRBJ1-1 TRBV11-2 - - TGTGCCAGCAGCTTAGTAGCCCGGGGGTCCACTGAAGCTTTCTTT CASSLVARGSTEAFF
TRBJ2-3 TRBV25-1 - - TGTGCCAGCAGTGCACGGGGAAACACAGATACGCAGTATTTT CASSARGNTDTQYF
TRBJ1-1 TRBV9 TRBD1 - TGTGCCAGCAGCGTAGTGGATATGGGACAGGGATATAACACTGAAGCTTTCTTT CASSVVDMGQGYNTEAFF
TRBJ2-4 TRBV7-2 TRBD1 - TGTGCCAGCAGCTCGGTCGGGACAGATAAAAACATTCAGTACTTC CASSSVGTDKNIQYF
TRBJ2-7 TRBV10-1 TRBD2 - TGCGCCAGCAGTGAGGCTAGCGGGAGTGGCGGCTACGAGCAGTACTTC CASSEASGSGGYEQYF
TRBJ1-1 TRBV19 TRBD1 few TGTGCCAGTAGTGCACAGGGGTATGACACTGAAGCTTTCTTT CASSAQGYDTEAFF
TRBJ2-2 TRBV7-2 - - TGTGCCAGCAGCTTAGCGAGCGGGACCGGGGAGCTGTTTTTT CASSLASGTGELFF
TRBJ1-1 TRBV7-2 - - TGTGCCAGCAGCTTGACTGTGAACACTGAAGCTTTCTTT CASSLTVNTEAFF
TRBJ1-1 TRBV5-6 TRBD1 - TGTGCCAGCAGCTCGCCTAGGGGGCGAGGCACTGAAGCTTTCTTT CASSSPRGRGTEAFF
TRBJ2-7 TRBV7-2 - once TGTGCCAGCAGCCCAGGTCCCGGGAGCTACGAGCAGTACTTC CASSPGPGSYEQYF
TRBJ2-7 TRBV4-1 - - TGCGCCAGCAGCCAGGCCTCCGGGGCCTACGAGCAGTACTTC CASSQASGAYEQYF
TRBJ1-5 TRBV2 TRBD1 - TGTGCCAGCAGTGTTGAGGGGGCGAGCAATCAGCCCCAGCATTTT CASSVEGASNQPQHF
TRBJ2-1 TRBV28 TRBD2 - TGTGCCAGCAGTGCACGGACTAGCTTGACGGGGTTCTTC CASSARTSLTGFF
TRBJ2-5 TRBV9 TRBD2 - TGTGCCAGCAGCGTAGCTGGGGCTAGCGGGAGTTCATGGGAGACCCAGTACTTC CASSVAGASGSSWETQYF